The 11 T cell receptor beta chains given below trace back to one sample, sequenced in a study of blood T cells in healthy people across ages. A second PCR, run for roughly 7 to 11 cycles, used a sample-barcoded 5' primer plus a J-beta primer mix. TCRdb ran MiXCR on the 5' RACE reads and lists one entry per CDR3 protein. The table records about 830,000 distinct CDR3 sequences, 55% to 65% of them present only once. Sequencing used blood. All receptors derive from a man aged 25-40 years in good health.

This chain connects TRBV9 to TRBJ2-7; D gene unclear. Judging by the DNA end, TRBJ2-5 fits better; the J call may be wrong. This CDR3 is built from 14 residues. CDR1 and CDR2 from the germline V gene are SGDLS and YYNGEE. This chain's CDR3 is CASSDTDHPKTQYF. CDR3 nucleotide sequence: TGTGCCAGCAGCGACACGGACCACCCGAAGACCCAGTACTTC.

The rearrangement links TRBV5-1 to TRBJ1-2; D ambiguous. CDR1 is SGHRS, CDR2 YFSETQ, per germline. V was shortened by 4 bases and J by 4 bases, with 20 bases between the two germline ends. The CDR3 extends over 16 amino acids. CDR3 bases: TGCGCCAGCAGCCCTACGGCGAACATCAATGCCTATGGCTACACCTTC. Protein: CASSPTANINAYGYTF.

The chain has TRBV15 and TRBJ2-5, with D possibly TRBD1 on 5 matching bases. The better agreement between TRBJ2-1 and the DNA end casts doubt on the J call. Germline CDR1 LNHNV, CDR2 YYDKDF (reference sequence). The CDR3 is 15 amino acids. The CDR3 nucleotides read TGTGCCACCAGCAGAAATACTATGGGGCAAGAGACCCAGTTCTTC. Translation gives CATSRNTMGQETQFF.

The chain uses TRBV27 and TRBJ2-5; a weak D match, TRBD1 (6 bases). The J call may not be correct, given that the DNA end is closer to TRBJ2-7. This CDR3 is 14 amino acids long. The germline CDR1 and CDR2 sequences are MNHEY and SMNVEV (reference sequence). The CDR3 DNA is TGTGCCAGCAGTTTGAACCAGGGGAGCCACGAGCAGTACTTC. Amino acids: CASSLNQGSHEQYF.

In this sample, this clonotype turned up once. This chain uses TRBV6-2 or TRBV6-3 with TRBJ1-5; weak D call: TRBD1 (6 bases). Germline values: CDR1 MNHEY, CDR2 SVGEGT. This CDR3 region has 15 residues. The V end lost 5 bases, the J end lost 0 bases, and 11 bases lay between the germline ends. The CDR3 protein is CASSQYRDSNQPQHF. Here the CDR3 DNA reads TGTGCCAGCAGTCAATACAGGGATAGCAATCAGCCCCAGCATTTT.

The CDR3 coding sequence is TGTGCCAGCAGCTTAGAGGGACAGGTCCCTGGCTACACCTTC. This sequence encodes CASSLEGQVPGYTF. This chain uses TRBV7-9 with TRBJ1-2; 8 nucleotides agree with TRBD1. CDR1 is SEHNR, CDR2 FQNEAQ, per germline (reference sequence). V shed 1 base, J shed 7 bases, and the junction held 5 bases outside the gene matches. This CDR3 region has 14 residues.

Comment on this clonotype: One end of the junction does not line up with germline, which may come from a read error. The chain is built from TRBV20-1 and TRBJ2-4; D not certain. The CDR3 is 17 residues long. The germline gives CDR1 DFQATT, CDR2 SNEGSKA (reference sequence). CDR3 residues: CSAGDSLVALAKNIQYF. The CDR3 DNA follows: TGCAGTGCTGGAGACTCTTTAGTGGCCCTAGCCAAAAACATTCAGTACTTC.

The J gene is TRBJ2-5, the V gene TRBV20-1; tentative D call: TRBD1 (5 bases). CDR1 is DFQATT, CDR2 SNEGSKA, per germline (reference sequence). V dropped 4 bases and J dropped 11 bases, with 23 bases sitting between them. CDR3 length: 14 amino acids. Here the CDR3 reads CSAIGHLSYNEQYF. In nucleotides, the CDR3 is TGCAGTGCTATCGGACATCTCTCCTACAATGAGCAGTACTTC.

The table lists this clonotype with a count of one. This chain uses TRBV20-1 with TRBJ1-6; D may be TRBD1 (5 bases). The CDR3 is 15 amino acids. In germline, CDR1 is DFQATT, CDR2 SNEGSKA (reference sequence). Trimming shortened V by 4 bases and J by 8 bases, and 18 bases separated the two germline ends. CDR3 DNA: TGCAGTGCTAATCCCGGGGCAGGGCAAGATTCACCCCTCCACTTT. The encoded protein is CSANPGAGQDSPLHF.

In its sample, this clonotype was seen once. This may stem from a read error, because a much larger clone lies one nucleotide away. V and J are TRBV4-2 and TRBJ2-5; TRBD2 might be the D (5 bases). Germline V gene data show CDR1 as LGHNA and CDR2 as YNFKEQ. Trimming removed 2 bases from V and 11 bases from J, with 15 bases in between. The CDR3 loop spans 13 amino acids. CDR3 amino acids: CASSQSGYNEQYF. In DNA, the CDR3 is TGTGCCAGCAGCCAATCGGGATACAATGAGCAGTACTTC.

The V and J genes are TRBV12-3 or TRBV12-4 and TRBJ2-5; D is unclear. Trimming stripped 9 bases from V and 5 bases from J, with 16 bases between. This CDR3 region has 13 residues. The CDR3 DNA reads TGTGCCAGTAGGGATCTCAGCCCGGAGACCCAGTACTTC. Protein sequence: CASRDLSPETQYF.